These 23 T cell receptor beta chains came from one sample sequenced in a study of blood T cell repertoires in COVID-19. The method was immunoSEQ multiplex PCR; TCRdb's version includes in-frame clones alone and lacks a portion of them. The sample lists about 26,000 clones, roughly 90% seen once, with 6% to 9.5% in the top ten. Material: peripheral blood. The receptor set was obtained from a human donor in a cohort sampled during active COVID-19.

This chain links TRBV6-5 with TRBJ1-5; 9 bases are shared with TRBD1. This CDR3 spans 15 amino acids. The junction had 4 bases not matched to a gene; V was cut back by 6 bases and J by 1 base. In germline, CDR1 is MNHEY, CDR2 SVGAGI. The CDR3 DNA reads TGTGCCAGCAGGCCGACAGGGGGGAGCAATCAGCCCCAGCATTTT. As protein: CASRPTGGSNQPQHF.

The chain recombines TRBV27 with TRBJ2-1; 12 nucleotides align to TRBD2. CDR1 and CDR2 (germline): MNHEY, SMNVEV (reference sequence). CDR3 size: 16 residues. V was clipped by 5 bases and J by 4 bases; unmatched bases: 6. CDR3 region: CASSQTSGGPYNEQFF. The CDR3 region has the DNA TGTGCCAGCAGTCAAACTAGCGGGGGGCCTTACAATGAGCAGTTCTTC.

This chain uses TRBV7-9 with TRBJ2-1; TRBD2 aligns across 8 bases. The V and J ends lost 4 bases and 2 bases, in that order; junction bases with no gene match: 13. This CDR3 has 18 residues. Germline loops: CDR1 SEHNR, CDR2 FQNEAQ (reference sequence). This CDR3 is CASSYPRDSGKAYNEQFF. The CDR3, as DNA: TGTGCCAGCAGCTACCCCCGTGATAGCGGGAAAGCCTACAATGAGCAGTTCTTC. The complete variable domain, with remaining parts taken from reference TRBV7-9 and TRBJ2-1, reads DTGVSQNPRHKITKRGQNVTFRCDPISEHNRLYWYRQTLGQGPEFLTYFQNEAQLEKSRLLSDRFSAERPKGSFSTLEIQRTEQGDSAMYLCASSYPRDSGKAYNEQFFGPGTRLTVL.

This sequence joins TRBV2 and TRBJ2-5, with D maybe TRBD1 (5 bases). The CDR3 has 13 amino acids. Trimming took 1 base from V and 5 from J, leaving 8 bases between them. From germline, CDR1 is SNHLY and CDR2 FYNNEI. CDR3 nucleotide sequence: TGTGCCAGCAGTGAAGGGGGCAGGGAGACCCAGTACTTC. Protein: CASSEGGRETQYF.

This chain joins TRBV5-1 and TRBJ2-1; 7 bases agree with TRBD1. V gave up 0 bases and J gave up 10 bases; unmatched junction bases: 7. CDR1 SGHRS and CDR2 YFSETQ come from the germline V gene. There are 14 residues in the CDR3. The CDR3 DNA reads TGCGCCAGCAGCTTGGTGAGGGGGCTAGGGGAGCAGTTCTTC. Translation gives CASSLVRGLGEQFF. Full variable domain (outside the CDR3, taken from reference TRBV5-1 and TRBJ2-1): KAGVTQTPRYLIKTRGQQVTLSCSPISGHRSVSWYQQTPGQGLQFLFEYFSETQRNKGNFPGRFSGRQFSNSRSEMNVSTLELGDSALYLCASSLVRGLGEQFFGPGTRLTVL.

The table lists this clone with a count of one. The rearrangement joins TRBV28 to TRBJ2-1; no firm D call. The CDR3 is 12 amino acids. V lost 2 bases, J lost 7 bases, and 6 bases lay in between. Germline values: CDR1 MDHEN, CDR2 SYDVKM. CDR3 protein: CASSLSWNEQFF. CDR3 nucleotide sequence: TGTGCCAGCAGTTTAAGCTGGAATGAGCAGTTCTTC.

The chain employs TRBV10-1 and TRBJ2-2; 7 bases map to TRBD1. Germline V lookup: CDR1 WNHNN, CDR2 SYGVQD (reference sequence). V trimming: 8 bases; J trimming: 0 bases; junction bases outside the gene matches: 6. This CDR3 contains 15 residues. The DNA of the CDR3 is TGCGCCAGCGGGACCGGGACAGCGAACACCGGGGAGCTGTTTTTT. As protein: CASGTGTANTGELFF.

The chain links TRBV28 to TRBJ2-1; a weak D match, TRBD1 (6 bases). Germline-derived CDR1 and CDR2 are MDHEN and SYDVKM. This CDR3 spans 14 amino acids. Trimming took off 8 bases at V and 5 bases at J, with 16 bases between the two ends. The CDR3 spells CASLLSRGNNEQFF. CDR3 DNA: TGTGCCAGCTTATTATCCAGGGGAAACAATGAGCAGTTCTTC.

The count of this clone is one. This CDR3 reads CASSPVAGQEGYGYTF. CDR3 DNA sequence: TGTGCCAGCTCACCAGTCGCAGGGCAGGAGGGCTATGGCTACACCTTC. This chain uses TRBV18 with TRBJ1-2; D is perhaps TRBD1 (5 bases). This CDR3 has 16 residues. V dropped 2 bases and J dropped 4 bases, with 17 bases sitting between them. The germline V gene encodes CDR1 KGHSH and CDR2 LQKENI.

CDR3 loop: CASEEGTQGKLFF. The CDR3 bases are TGTGCCAGCGAAGAAGGGACCCAGGGGAAACTGTTTTTT. The chain uses TRBV19 and TRBJ1-4, with D maybe TRBD1 (6 bases). The CDR3 runs 13 residues. V lost 9 bases, J lost 11 bases, and 19 bases lay in between. The V gene's germline CDR1 is LNHDA and CDR2 SQIVND (reference sequence).

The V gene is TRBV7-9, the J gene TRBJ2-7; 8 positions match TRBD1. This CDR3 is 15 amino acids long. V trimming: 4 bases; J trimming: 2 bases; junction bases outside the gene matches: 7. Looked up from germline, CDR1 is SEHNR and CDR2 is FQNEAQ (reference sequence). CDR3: CASSSRTGSAYEQYF. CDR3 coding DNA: TGTGCCAGCAGCTCTCGGACAGGGTCGGCCTACGAGCAGTACTTC.

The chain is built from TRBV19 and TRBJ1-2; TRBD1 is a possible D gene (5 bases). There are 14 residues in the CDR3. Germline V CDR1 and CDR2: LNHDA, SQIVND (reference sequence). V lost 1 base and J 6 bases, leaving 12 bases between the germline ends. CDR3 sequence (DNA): TGTGCCAGTAGTATAGTGGCAGGGAGGCATGGCTACACCTTC. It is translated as CASSIVAGRHGYTF.

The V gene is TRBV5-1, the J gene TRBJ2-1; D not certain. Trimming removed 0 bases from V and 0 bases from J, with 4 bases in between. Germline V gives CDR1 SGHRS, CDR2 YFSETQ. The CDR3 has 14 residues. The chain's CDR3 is CASSLASSYNEQFF. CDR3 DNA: TGCGCCAGCAGCTTGGCCAGCTCCTACAATGAGCAGTTCTTC.

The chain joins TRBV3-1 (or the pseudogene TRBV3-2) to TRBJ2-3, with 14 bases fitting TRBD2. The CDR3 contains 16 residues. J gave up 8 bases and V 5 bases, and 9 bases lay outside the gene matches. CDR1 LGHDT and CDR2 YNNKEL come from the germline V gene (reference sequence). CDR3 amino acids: CASSTRTSGRWGTQYF. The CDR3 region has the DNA TGTGCCAGCAGCACTCGGACTAGCGGGAGGTGGGGTACGCAGTATTTT.

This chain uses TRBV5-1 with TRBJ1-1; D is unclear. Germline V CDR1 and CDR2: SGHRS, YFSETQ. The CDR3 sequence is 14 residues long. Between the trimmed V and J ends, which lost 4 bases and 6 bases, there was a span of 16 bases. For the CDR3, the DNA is TGCGCCAGCAGCGGAACCACAGAAAAGGCTGAAGCTTTCTTT. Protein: CASSGTTEKAEAFF.

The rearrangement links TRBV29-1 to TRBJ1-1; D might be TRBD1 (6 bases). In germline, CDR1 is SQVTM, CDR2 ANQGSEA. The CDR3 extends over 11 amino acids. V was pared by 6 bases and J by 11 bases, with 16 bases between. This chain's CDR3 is CSVEPGAFAFF. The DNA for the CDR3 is TGCAGCGTGGAGCCAGGGGCGTTTGCTTTCTTT.

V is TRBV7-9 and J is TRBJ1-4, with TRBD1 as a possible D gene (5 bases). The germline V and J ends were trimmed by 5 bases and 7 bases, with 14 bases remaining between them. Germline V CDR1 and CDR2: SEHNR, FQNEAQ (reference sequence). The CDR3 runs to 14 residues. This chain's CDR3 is CASSPGGAGEKLFF. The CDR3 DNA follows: TGTGCCAGCAGCCCCGGCGGGGCCGGTGAAAAACTGTTTTTT.

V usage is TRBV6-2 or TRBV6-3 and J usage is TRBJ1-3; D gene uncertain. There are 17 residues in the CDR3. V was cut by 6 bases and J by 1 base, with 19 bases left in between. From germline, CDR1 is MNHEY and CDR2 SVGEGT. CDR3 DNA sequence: TGTGCCAGCAGCAACGCCGCAGGTCGCCTATCTGGAAACACCATATATTTT. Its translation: CASSNAAGRLSGNTIYF.

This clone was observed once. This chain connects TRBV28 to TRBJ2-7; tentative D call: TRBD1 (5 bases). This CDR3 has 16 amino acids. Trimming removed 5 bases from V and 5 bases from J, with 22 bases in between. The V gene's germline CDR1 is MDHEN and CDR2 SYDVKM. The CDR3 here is CASSPHLQGRLDEQYF. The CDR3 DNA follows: TGTGCCAGCAGTCCCCACCTCCAGGGTCGATTGGACGAGCAGTACTTC.

The CDR3 DNA follows: TGCGCCAGCTTCCGGGATCCAGATTCACCCCTCCACTTT. Residues: CASFRDPDSPLHF. The V gene is TRBV5-1, the J gene TRBJ1-6; D unclear. The CDR3 is 13 residues long. Germline V gene lookup returns CDR1 SGHRS and CDR2 YFSETQ. V dropped 7 bases and J dropped 8 bases, with 13 bases sitting between them. Supplemented by reference TRBV5-1 and TRBJ1-6, the full variable domain reads KAGVTQTPRYLIKTRGQQVTLSCSPISGHRSVSWYQQTPGQGLQFLFEYFSETQRNKGNFPGRFSGRQFSNSRSEMNVSTLELGDSALYLCASFRDPDSPLHFGNGTRLTVT.

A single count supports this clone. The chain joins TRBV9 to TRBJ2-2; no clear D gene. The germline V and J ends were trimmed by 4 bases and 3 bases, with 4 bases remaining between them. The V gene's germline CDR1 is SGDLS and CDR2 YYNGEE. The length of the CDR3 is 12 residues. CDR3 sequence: CASSLYTGELFF. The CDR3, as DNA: TGTGCCAGCAGCCTTTACACCGGGGAGCTGTTTTTT.

The DNA for the CDR3 is TGTGCCAGCTCACCACTGAGTACAGATACGCAGTATTTT. Translating it yields CASSPLSTDTQYF. The gene calls are TRBV18 and TRBJ2-3; D uncertain. V lost 1 base and J 3 bases, leaving 5 bases between the germline ends. Germline loops: CDR1 KGHSH, CDR2 LQKENI. The CDR3 runs 13 residues.

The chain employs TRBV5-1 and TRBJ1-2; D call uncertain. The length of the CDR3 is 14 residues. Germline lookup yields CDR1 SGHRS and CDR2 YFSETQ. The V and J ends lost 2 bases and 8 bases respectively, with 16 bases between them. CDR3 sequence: CASSLNTEQRGYTF. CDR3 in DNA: TGCGCCAGCAGCTTAAACACGGAGCAGAGGGGCTACACCTTC.